The rows below give T cell receptor beta chains drawn from one sample of a study of post-analysis software for immune sequencing data. TCRdb reprocessed the PCR reads with MiXCR, giving one entry per CDR3 protein. The data show more than 450,000 distinct CDR3 sequences, around 31% seen once. The sample taken for sequencing was blood. The receptors were gathered from a girl aged 2-17 years with multiple sclerosis. Each CDR3 is given with its conserved first and last residue. A D gene is named only where the DNA matches it firmly. Rows may omit the clone size; those that give it use once, few, many or a size class.

v_call	d_call	j_call	clone_size	cdr3_aa	cdr3_nt
TRBV20-1	TRBD2	TRBJ2-3	.	CSSGSRRGATDTQYF	TGCAGCTCCGGGTCGAGGCGGGGGGCCACAGATACGCAGTATTTT
TRBV7-9	TRBD1	TRBJ2-7	.	CASSLRRGQGIYEQYF	TGTGCCAGCAGCCTAAGACGGGGACAGGGAATCTACGAGCAGTACTTC
TRBV7-3	TRBD2	TRBJ2-1	.	CASSPSGSYSYEQFF	TGTGCCAGCAGTCCTAGCGGGAGCTACTCCTACGAGCAGTTCTTC
TRBV15	TRBD1	TRBJ1-1	once	CATSRTSTGAHFF	TGTGCCACCAGCAGAACTTCTACAGGGGCGCATTTCTTT
TRBV25-1	.	TRBJ2-7	few	CASSEEGRPYEQYF	TGTGCCAGCAGTGAAGAGGGACGGCCCTACGAGCAGTACTTC
TRBV5-1	.	TRBJ2-5	few	CASSLDIFRLQETQYF	TGCGCCAGCAGCCTGGACATCTTCCGTCTACAAGAGACCCAGTACTTC
TRBV9	.	TRBJ2-3	few	CASSGRDSGGPDTQYF	TGTGCCAGCAGCGGTAGGGACTCAGGAGGCCCAGATACGCAGTATTTT
TRBV20-1	.	TRBJ2-7	.	CSAPDNNPDEQYF	TGCAGTGCTCCCGACAACAACCCAGATGAGCAGTACTTC
TRBV7-2	TRBD2	TRBJ2-3	.	CASSLILRGVTDTQYF	TGTGCCAGCAGCTTAATTTTGCGGGGGGTCACAGATACGCAGTATTTT
TRBV12-3/TRBV12-4	TRBD2	TRBJ2-5	.	CASSFGGGGPETQYF	TGTGCCAGCAGTTTCGGTGGCGGGGGGCCGGAGACCCAGTACTTC
TRBV20-1	.	TRBJ2-7	many	CSARSYEQYF	TGCAGTGCTAGATCCTACGAGCAGTACTTC
TRBV7-2	.	TRBJ1-2	.	CASSLASSGLYGYTF	TGTGCCAGCAGCTTAGCCTCATCGGGTCTCTATGGCTACACCTTC
TRBV7-2	.	TRBJ2-5	.	CASSSQMSGETQYF	TGTGCCAGCAGCTCGCAGATGTCGGGGGAGACCCAGTACTTC
TRBV6-5	.	TRBJ1-6	few	CASSYAGLQGNSPLHF	TGTGCCAGCAGTTACGCGGGACTCCAAGGAAATTCACCCCTCCACTTT
TRBV5-5	.	TRBJ2-5	many	CASSRTGLRQETQYF	TGTGCCAGCAGCAGGACGGGTCTCCGACAAGAGACCCAGTACTTC
TRBV29-1	.	TRBJ1-2	many	CSVGAKYGYTF	TGCAGCGTCGGGGCTAAATATGGCTACACCTTC
TRBV9	.	TRBJ1-2	.	CASSVEDNYGYTF	TGTGCCAGCAGCGTAGAGGATAACTATGGCTACACCTTC
TRBV6-4	.	TRBJ1-2	few	CASSELFGGLGYTF	TGTGCCAGCAGTGAATTGTTCGGGGGACTGGGCTACACCTTC
TRBV29-1	TRBD2	TRBJ2-5	.	CSVVAGGPGTQYF	TGCAGCGTTGTCGCGGGGGGCCCCGGTACCCAGTACTTC
TRBV7-2	.	TRBJ2-7	few	CASSLRRGGNEQYF	TGTGCCAGCAGCTTAAGGAGAGGCGGGAATGAGCAGTACTTC
TRBV6-5	.	TRBJ2-3	.	CASSSGARFGTDTQYF	TGTGCCAGCAGTTCAGGGGCTAGGTTCGGCACAGATACGCAGTATTTT
TRBV5-1	.	TRBJ2-6	few	CASSQTDYSGANVLTF	TGCGCCAGCAGCCAGACGGACTACTCTGGGGCCAACGTCCTGACTTTC
TRBV5-1	TRBD2	TRBJ2-3	once	CASSLVTSGVIDTQYF	TGCGCCAGCAGCTTGGTGACTAGCGGGGTGATAGATACGCAGTATTTT
TRBV20-1	TRBD1	TRBJ2-5	.	CSADGQGWKETQYF	TGCAGTGCTGACGGACAGGGGTGGAAAGAGACCCAGTACTTC
TRBV3-1	.	TRBJ2-3	.	CASSQFTDTQYF	TGTGCCAGCAGCCAATTCACAGATACGCAGTATTTT
TRBV2	.	TRBJ2-5	.	CASLLGETQYF	TGTGCCAGCCTTCTGGGGGAGACCCAGTACTTC
TRBV19	.	TRBJ1-1	.	CASSRENVEAFF	TGTGCCAGTAGCAGGGAGAACGTTGAAGCTTTCTTT
TRBV5-1	.	TRBJ2-1	few	CASRGQGSNEQFF	TGCGCCAGCAGAGGCCAGGGGTCCAATGAGCAGTTCTTC
TRBV11-2	.	TRBJ1-5	few	CASSNGMSQPQHF	TGTGCCAGCAGTAACGGGATGAGCCAGCCCCAGCATTTT
TRBV7-3	.	TRBJ1-5	.	CASSPQAGQPQHF	TGTGCCAGCAGCCCCCAAGCCGGCCAGCCCCAGCATTTT
TRBV10-3	.	TRBJ2-7	once	CAIKGIHEQYF	TGTGCCATCAAAGGGATTCACGAGCAGTACTTC
TRBV5-6	.	TRBJ2-1	.	CASSLWQGIDEQFF	TGTGCCAGCAGCTTGTGGCAGGGTATAGATGAGCAGTTCTTC
TRBV6-6	.	TRBJ1-4	few	CASSYVGPRSEKLFF	TGTGCCAGCAGTTACGTAGGACCCCGGAGTGAAAAACTGTTTTTT
TRBV5-6	TRBD1	TRBJ2-7	.	CASSAGQGAYEQYF	TGTGCCAGCAGCGCCGGACAGGGGGCATACGAGCAGTACTTC
TRBV4-2	.	TRBJ2-1	.	CASSQERGNEQFF	TGTGCCAGCAGCCAAGAAAGGGGCAATGAGCAGTTCTTC
TRBV20-1	.	TRBJ1-1	few	CSARDLRGGAEAFF	TGCAGTGCTAGAGATTTGAGGGGAGGGGCTGAAGCTTTCTTT
TRBV29-1	.	TRBJ2-1	.	CSVFWGSPDEQFF	TGCAGCGTTTTCTGGGGCAGCCCTGATGAGCAGTTCTTC